Sequencing of this TCR beta chain was carried out in a study of blood T cell repertoires in COVID-19. Across the whole study: The United States, Italy and Spain were the sources of the acute and convalescent COVID-19 samples.

Germline V CDR1 and CDR2: SGDLS, YYNGEE. J lost 2 bases, V lost 0 bases, and 5 bases had no gene match. The CDR3 loop spans 17 amino acids. Clones were read by immunoSEQ multiplex PCR, and TCRdb kept only the in-frame ones, dropping some. Among 79,000 or so clones, around 88% were seen once, and the ten largest hold 18%. The receptor was isolated from a human donor in a cohort sampled during active COVID-19. Specimen: peripheral blood. This chain connects TRBV9 to TRBJ1-3, with 10 bases fitting TRBD1. In nucleotides, the CDR3 is TGTGCCAGCAGCGTAGCTTCGACAGGGGGCGCTGGAAACACCATATATTTT. This codes for CASSVASTGGAGNTIYF.